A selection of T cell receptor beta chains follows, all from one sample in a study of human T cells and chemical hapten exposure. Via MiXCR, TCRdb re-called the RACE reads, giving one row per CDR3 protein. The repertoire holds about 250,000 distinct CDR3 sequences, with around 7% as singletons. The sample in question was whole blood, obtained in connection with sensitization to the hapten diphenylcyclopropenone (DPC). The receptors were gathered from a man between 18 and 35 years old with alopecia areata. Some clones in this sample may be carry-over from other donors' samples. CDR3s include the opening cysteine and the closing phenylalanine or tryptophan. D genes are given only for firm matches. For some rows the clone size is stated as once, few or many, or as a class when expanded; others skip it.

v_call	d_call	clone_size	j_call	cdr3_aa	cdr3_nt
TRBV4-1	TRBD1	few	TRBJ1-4	CASSHTHRGRIGELFF	TGCGCCAGCAGCCATACTCACAGGGGGCGAATAGGCGAACTGTTTTTT
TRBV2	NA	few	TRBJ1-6	CVSSDKWALHF	TGTGTCAGCAGCGACAAGTGGGCCCTCCACTTT
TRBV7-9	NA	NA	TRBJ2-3	CASSPSEQSTDTQYF	TGTGCCAGCAGCCCATCTGAGCAGTCCACAGATACGCAGTATTTT
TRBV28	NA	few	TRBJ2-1	CASSPQVGSYNEQFF	TGTGCCAGCAGTCCCCAAGTGGGCTCCTACAATGAGCAGTTCTTC
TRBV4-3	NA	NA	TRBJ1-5	CASSQETAGVNQPQHF	TGCGCCAGCAGCCAAGAAACAGCAGGGGTAAATCAGCCCCAGCATTTT
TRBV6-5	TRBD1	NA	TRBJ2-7	CASGYRDRGLYEQYF	TGTGCCAGCGGTTACCGGGACAGGGGGCTATACGAGCAGTACTTC
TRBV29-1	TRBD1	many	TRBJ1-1	CSVTPGGWYTEAFF	TGCAGCGTGACGCCAGGGGGCTGGTACACTGAAGCTTTCTTT
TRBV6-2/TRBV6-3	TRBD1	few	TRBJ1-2	CASSYGTGLYGYTF	TGTGCCAGCAGTTACGGGACAGGACTCTATGGCTACACCTTC
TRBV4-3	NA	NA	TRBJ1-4	CASSQALEGSNEKLFF	TGCGCCAGCAGCCAAGCCCTAGAAGGCAGCAATGAAAAACTGTTTTTT
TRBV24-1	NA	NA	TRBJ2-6	CATPGADSSGANVLTF	TGTGCCACCCCAGGGGCAGACAGCTCTGGGGCCAACGTCCTGACTTTC
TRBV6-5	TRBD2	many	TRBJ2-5	CASSYSLAGGRETQYF	TGTGCCAGCAGTTACTCGCTAGCGGGGGGGAGAGAGACCCAGTACTTC
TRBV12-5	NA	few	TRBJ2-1	CASGLGFPYNEQFF	TGTGCTAGTGGTTTGGGGTTCCCCTACAATGAGCAGTTCTTC
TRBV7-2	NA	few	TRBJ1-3	CASSSRQSSGNTIYF	TGTGCCAGCAGTTCAAGACAGAGCTCTGGAAACACCATATATTTT
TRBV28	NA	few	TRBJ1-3	CASSLLDSLSGNTIYF	TGTGCCAGCAGCCTCTTAGACAGTCTCTCTGGAAACACCATATATTTT
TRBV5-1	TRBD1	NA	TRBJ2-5	CASSLGRTGRETQYF	TGCGCCAGCAGCCTAGGAAGGACAGGGAGGGAGACCCAGTACTTC
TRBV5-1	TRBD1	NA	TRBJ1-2	CASSLGQGEGYTF	TGCGCCAGCAGCTTAGGACAGGGGGAAGGCTACACCTTC
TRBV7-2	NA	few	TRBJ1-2	CASSLIGDSYYGYTF	TGTGCCAGTAGCTTAATAGGGGATTCCTACTATGGCTACACCTTC
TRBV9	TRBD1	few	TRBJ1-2	CASKDREGYGYTF	TGTGCCAGCAAGGACAGGGAAGGCTATGGCTACACCTTC
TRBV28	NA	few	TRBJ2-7	CASSYQRSGGGSHEQYF	TGTGCCAGCAGTTACCAGAGGTCGGGCGGTGGATCCCACGAGCAGTACTTC
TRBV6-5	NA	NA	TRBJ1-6	CASGRDHYNSPLHF	TGTGCCAGCGGCCGGGACCACTATAATTCACCCCTCCACTTT
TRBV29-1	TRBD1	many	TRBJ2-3	CSVEDRDRGVDTQYF	TGCAGCGTTGAAGACCGGGACAGGGGAGTGGATACGCAGTATTTT
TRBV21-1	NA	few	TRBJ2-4	CASMGVTKNIQYF	TGTGCCAGCATGGGGGTCACCAAAAACATTCAGTACTTC
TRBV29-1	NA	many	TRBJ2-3	CSVDGGRIGDTQYF	TGCAGCGTTGATGGTGGGAGGATTGGAGATACGCAGTATTTT
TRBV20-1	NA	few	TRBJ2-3	CSARQGADPEVARTDTQYF	TGCAGTGCCCGGCAGGGAGCTGATCCCGAGGTCGCTCGCACAGATACGCAGTATTTT
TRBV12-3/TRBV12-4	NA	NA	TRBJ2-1	CASSSTVSLSYNEQFF	TGTGCCAGCAGTTCGACAGTATCCCTCTCCTACAATGAGCAGTTCTTC
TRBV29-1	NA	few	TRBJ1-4	CSVEGLGGEKLFF	TGCAGCGTTGAGGGGCTTGGAGGGGAAAAACTGTTTTTT
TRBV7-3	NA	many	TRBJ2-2	CASRRTTNTGELFF	TGTGCCAGCAGACGGACAACGAACACCGGGGAGCTGTTTTTT
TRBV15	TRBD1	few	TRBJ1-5	CATKRQGAVHQPQHF	TGTGCCACGAAAAGGCAGGGGGCTGTTCATCAGCCCCAGCATTTT
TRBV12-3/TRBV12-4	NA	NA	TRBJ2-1	CASSSTYMGEQFF	TGTGCCAGCAGTTCCACTTACATGGGTGAGCAGTTCTTC
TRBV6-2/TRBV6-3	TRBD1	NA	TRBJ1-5	CASSRQGFSNQPQHF	TGTGCCAGCAGTCGACAGGGGTTCTCGAATCAGCCCCAGCATTTT
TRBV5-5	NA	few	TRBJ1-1	CASSLSRGGGNTEAFF	TGTGCCAGCAGCTTGTCGCGGGGTGGAGGGAACACTGAAGCTTTCTTT
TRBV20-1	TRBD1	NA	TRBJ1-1	CSARDTVVGDRANTEAFF	TGCAGTGCTAGAGATACCGTTGTGGGGGACAGAGCGAACACTGAAGCTTTCTTT
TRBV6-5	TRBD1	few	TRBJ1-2	CASSYVWGQGVNGYTF	TGTGCCAGCAGTTACGTATGGGGACAGGGGGTCAATGGCTACACCTTC
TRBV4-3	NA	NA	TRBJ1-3	CASSQDRGTGNTIYF	TGCGCCAGCAGCCAAGATCGGGGAACCGGAAACACCATATATTTT
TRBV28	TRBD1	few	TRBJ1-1	CASRSGTGNTEAFF	TGTGCCAGCCGCTCCGGGACAGGGAACACTGAAGCTTTCTTT
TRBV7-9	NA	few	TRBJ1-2	CASSLGPPGDGYGYTF	TGTGCCAGCAGCTTAGGCCCCCCTGGGGATGGGTATGGCTACACCTTC
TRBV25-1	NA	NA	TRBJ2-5	CASSEFTAVETQYF	TGTGCCAGCAGTGAATTCACGGCTGTGGAGACCCAGTACTTC
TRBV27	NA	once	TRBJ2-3	CASSSTVLGDTQYF	TGTGCCAGCAGCTCGACAGTACTAGGGGATACGCAGTATTTT
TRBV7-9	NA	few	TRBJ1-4	CASSWFGDEKLFF	TGTGCCAGCAGTTGGTTTGGGGATGAAAAACTGTTTTTT
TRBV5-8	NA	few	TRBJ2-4	CASSLGRTVAKNIQYF	TGTGCCAGCAGCTTAGGACGGACGGTAGCCAAAAACATTCAGTACTTC
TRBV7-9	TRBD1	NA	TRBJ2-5	CASSFVTGEKETQYF	TGTGCCAGCAGCTTTGTAACAGGGGAAAAAGAGACCCAGTACTTC
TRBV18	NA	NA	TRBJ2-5	CASSSGHQETQYF	TGTGCCAGCTCATCCGGGCACCAAGAGACCCAGTACTTC
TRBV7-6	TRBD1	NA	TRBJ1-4	CASSLEAGGGREKLFF	TGTGCCAGCAGCTTAGAAGCTGGAGGGGGCAGGGAAAAACTGTTTTTT
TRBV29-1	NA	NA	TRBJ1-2	CSVEAPGRTLRGYTF	TGCAGCGTTGAAGCCCCGGGACGGACCCTCCGCGGCTACACCTTC
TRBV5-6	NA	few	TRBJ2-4	CASSLEGKNIQYF	TGTGCCAGCAGCTTAGAGGGCAAAAACATTCAGTACTTC
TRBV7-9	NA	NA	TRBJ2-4	CASSYFASLGIQYF	TGTGCCAGCAGCTACTTCGCTTCGTTGGGCATTCAGTACTTC
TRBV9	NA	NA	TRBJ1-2	CASSPRPGGYGYTF	TGTGCCAGCAGCCCCCGACCGGGGGGGTATGGCTACACCTTC
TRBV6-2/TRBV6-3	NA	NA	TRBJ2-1	CASSYLTSLNEQFF	TGTGCCAGCAGTTACTTGACTAGTTTAAATGAGCAGTTCTTC
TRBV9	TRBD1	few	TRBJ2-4	CASSVAGGKNIQYF	TGTGCCAGCAGCGTGGCAGGGGGAAAAAACATTCAGTACTTC
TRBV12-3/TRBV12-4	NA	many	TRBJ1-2	CASSLGSSVNGYTF	TGTGCCAGCAGTTTAGGCAGCTCCGTGAATGGCTACACCTTC
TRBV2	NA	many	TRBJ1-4	CASSEDGGMDEKLFF	TGTGCCAGCAGTGAGGACGGGGGAATGGATGAAAAACTGTTTTTT
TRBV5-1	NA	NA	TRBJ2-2	CASRNNPGGGELFF	TGCGCCAGCAGAAATAACCCTGGCGGCGGGGAGCTGTTTTTT
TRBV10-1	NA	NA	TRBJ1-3	CASSPGVASSSGNTIYF	TGCGCCAGCAGTCCGGGAGTCGCATCTAGCTCTGGAAACACCATATATTTT
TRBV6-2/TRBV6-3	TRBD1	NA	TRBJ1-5	CASTFQDQGARPQHF	TGTGCCAGCACCTTTCAGGATCAGGGGGCACGGCCCCAGCATTTT
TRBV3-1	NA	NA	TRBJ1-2	CASSPQGAGGYTF	TGTGCCAGCAGCCCACAGGGAGCTGGTGGCTACACCTTC
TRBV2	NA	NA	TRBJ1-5	CASSSHLEDKYSNQPQHF	TGTGCCAGCAGTTCCCATCTGGAAGATAAATATAGCAATCAGCCCCAGCATTTT
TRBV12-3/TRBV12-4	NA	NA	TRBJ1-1	CASSLGLTRTEAFF	TGTGCCAGCAGCCTGGGACTGACGAGGACTGAAGCTTTCTTT
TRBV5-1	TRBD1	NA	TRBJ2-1	CASSLVPQGKSLNEQFF	TGCGCCAGCAGCCTAGTACCACAGGGGAAAAGTCTCAATGAGCAGTTCTTC
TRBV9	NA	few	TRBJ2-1	CASSPGKGSYNEQFF	TGTGCCAGCAGCCCCGGGAAGGGCTCCTACAATGAGCAGTTCTTC
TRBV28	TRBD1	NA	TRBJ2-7	CASTSLQGAYEQYF	TGTGCCAGCACCAGCCTACAGGGGGCCTACGAGCAGTACTTC